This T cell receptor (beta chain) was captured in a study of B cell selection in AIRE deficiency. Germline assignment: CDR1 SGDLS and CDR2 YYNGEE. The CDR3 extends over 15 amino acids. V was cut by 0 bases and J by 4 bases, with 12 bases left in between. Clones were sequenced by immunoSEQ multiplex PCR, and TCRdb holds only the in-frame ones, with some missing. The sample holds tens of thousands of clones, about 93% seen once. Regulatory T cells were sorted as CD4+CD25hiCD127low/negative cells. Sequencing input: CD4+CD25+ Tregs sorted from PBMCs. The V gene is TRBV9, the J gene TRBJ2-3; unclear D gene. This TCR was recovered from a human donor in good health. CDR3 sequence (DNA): TGTGCCAGCAGCGTAGGACCAATCCGCGCAGATACGCAGTATTTT. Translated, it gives CASSVGPIRADTQYF.